This T cell receptor beta chain was identified during a study of CXCR3-negative and CXCR3-positive naive CD8 T cells. Broader study findings: Unlike memory cells, which differed, naive CXCR3-negative and CXCR3-positive cells had similar TRBV-TRBJ usage.

As concerns this clonotype: Its target is not known.

Looked up from germline, CDR1 is PRHDT and CDR2 is FYEKMQ (reference sequence). The CDR3 loop spans 13 amino acids. Libraries were UMI-labeled 5' RACE TRB cDNA. After re-calling the 5' RACE reads, TCRdb lists one entry per CDR3 protein, DNA absent. The sample features over 35,000 distinct CDR3 sequences, with about 14% in its top ten. Input material: memory CD8+ T cells from blood. This rearrangement joins TRBV13 to TRBJ2-1. The receptor comes from a human donor in good health. Some clones in this sample may be carry-over from other donors' samples. CDR3 loop: CASSVAHNNEQFF.